Shown below are 19 T cell receptor beta chains from a single sample sequenced in a study of STAT5B mutations in CD4+ large granular lymphocyte leukemia. Measured with immunoSEQ multiplex PCR; TCRdb has only the in-frame clones, and not every one. In the table there are fewer than 40,000 clones, roughly two thirds of which are singletons. The sample comprised CD4+ T cells from blood buffy coats. The receptors come from a human donor in good health.

The chain has TRBV15 and TRBJ1-5, with no clear D. Trimming took 0 bases from V and 3 from J, leaving 9 bases between them. This CDR3 has 15 residues. Looked up from germline, CDR1 is LNHNV and CDR2 is YYDKDF (reference sequence). The CDR3 sequence is CATSRDAIDNQPQHF. CDR3 DNA: TGTGCCACCAGCAGAGATGCGATCGACAATCAGCCCCAGCATTTT.

J is TRBJ2-7 and V is TRBV30; TRBD2 agrees at 11 bases. CDR1 and CDR2 from the germline V gene are GTSNPN and SVGIG (reference sequence). V was clipped by 5 bases and J by 5 bases; unmatched bases: 8. This CDR3 contains 14 residues. CDR3 sequence (DNA): TGTGCCTGGGTTACTAGCGGGGGCAGCAACGAGCAGTACTTC. Translated: CAWVTSGGSNEQYF.

The chain joins TRBV28 to TRBJ1-1, with D perhaps TRBD1 (5 bases). Germline V gene lookup returns CDR1 MDHEN and CDR2 SYDVKM. V was clipped by 3 bases and J by 5 bases, with 13 bases between them. The CDR3 loop spans 14 amino acids. The CDR3 bases are TGTGCCAGCAGTTTCGCAGGGCGGGGAACTGAAGCTTTCTTT. As protein: CASSFAGRGTEAFF.

The chain has TRBV18 and TRBJ2-7, with D unclear. The CDR3 spans 12 residues. The germline V gene has CDR1 KGHSH and CDR2 LQKENI. Trimming removed 1 base from V and 6 bases from J, with 7 bases in between. The CDR3 DNA is TGTGCCAGCTCACCACTGGGGATCGAGCAGTACTTC. Its translation is CASSPLGIEQYF. Filled out from reference TRBV18 and TRBJ2-7, the complete variable domain reads NAGVMQNPRHLVRRRGQEARLRCSPMKGHSHVYWYRQLPEEGLKFMVYLQKENIIDESGMPKERFSAEFPKEGPSILRIQQVVRGDSAAYFCASSPLGIEQYFGPGTRLTVT.

The V call is TRBV6-5, the J call TRBJ2-7; the match to TRBD2 covers 12 bases. J gave up 3 bases and V 6 bases, and 6 bases lay outside the gene matches. CDR3 length: 15 residues. Germline lookup yields CDR1 MNHEY and CDR2 SVGAGI. CDR3 in DNA: TGTGCCAGCAGCCCGACTAGCGGGGGCTACTACGAGCAGTACTTC. Translation gives CASSPTSGGYYEQYF.

A single count supports this clone. The V call is TRBV5-3, the J call TRBJ2-4, with 8 positions matching TRBD2. TRBV5-3 is an ORF, and what it does is uncertain. Losses at the gene ends were 5 bases for V and 9 bases for J; bases not matched to a gene: 7. There are 13 residues in the CDR3. The CDR3 DNA reads TGTGCCAGAAGTCGGGGGGGCAGGGTCATTCAGTACTTC. It codes for CARSRGGRVIQYF.

As for this clone: A read error may produce the germline difference seen at one junction end. The V gene is TRBV9, the J gene TRBJ2-1, with 15 nucleotides matching TRBD2. Germline V gene sequence: CDR1 SGDLS, CDR2 YYNGEE. The CDR3 totals 15 residues. Here the CDR3 reads CPGTSGGRISNEQFF. In DNA, the CDR3 is TGCCCCGGGACTAGCGGGGGGAGGATCTCGAATGAGCAGTTCTTC. Complete variable domain (other parts from reference TRBV9 and TRBJ2-1): DSGVTQTPKHLITATGQRVTLRCSPRSGDLSVYWYQQSLDQGLQFLIQYYNGEERAKGNILERFSAQQFPDLHSELNLSSLELGDSALYFCPGTSGGRISNEQFFGPGTRLTVL.

This chain links TRBV5-1 with TRBJ1-1; D remains ambiguous. Trimming removed 1 base at V and 2 bases at J, with 12 bases between. The germline gives CDR1 SGHRS, CDR2 YFSETQ. This CDR3 is built from 15 residues. The CDR3 reads CASSLLEVRNTEAFF. The DNA of the CDR3 is TGCGCCAGCAGCTTGTTGGAAGTCCGAAACACTGAAGCTTTCTTT.

The rearrangement links TRBV28 to TRBJ1-6, with D tentatively TRBD1 (5 bases). The CDR3 runs to 18 residues. V lost 5 bases, J lost 0 bases, and 17 bases lay in between. The germline gives CDR1 MDHEN, CDR2 SYDVKM. The CDR3 sequence: CASSMGGGLSSYNSPLHF. In DNA form, the CDR3 reads TGTGCCAGCAGTATGGGGGGGGGATTATCCTCCTATAATTCACCCCTCCACTTT.

The gene calls are TRBV7-6 and TRBJ1-1; perhaps TRBD1 as D (5 bases). Trimming left V 1 base short and J 5 bases short, with 14 bases between. The V gene's germline CDR1 is SGHVS and CDR2 FNYEAQ. The CDR3 runs 15 residues. CDR3 bases: TGTGCCAGCAGCTTAGAGAGGGACCCGGGGACTGAAGCTTTCTTT. This translates into CASSLERDPGTEAFF.

This clone has a single count. The V call is TRBV19, the J call TRBJ2-2, with 7 bases aligning to TRBD1. This CDR3 is built from 15 residues. V was pared by 4 bases and J by 4 bases, with 6 bases of the junction left unmatched. Germline V gives CDR1 LNHDA, CDR2 SQIVND (reference sequence). CDR3: CASSTNRGFTGELFF. The DNA of the CDR3 is TGTGCCAGTAGTACCAACAGGGGCTTCACCGGGGAGCTGTTTTTT.

This clone was seen more than once but under ten times. This chain joins TRBV2 and TRBJ2-2; D gene uncertain. Germline lookup yields CDR1 SNHLY and CDR2 FYNNEI. This CDR3 contains 13 residues. V shed 8 bases and J shed 0 bases, with 7 bases lying between them. This CDR3 reads CASRPTNTGELFF. In DNA, the CDR3 is TGTGCCAGCCGGCCCACGAACACCGGGGAGCTGTTTTTT.

V usage is TRBV28 and J usage is TRBJ2-1; 9 positions agree with TRBD2. The CDR3 has 15 amino acids. CDR1 MDHEN and CDR2 SYDVKM come from the germline V gene. The trim removed 5 bases at V and 1 base at J, leaving 3 bases unmatched. The chain's CDR3 is CASSKLAGSYNEQFF. The CDR3 bases are TGTGCCAGCAGTAAACTAGCGGGTTCCTACAATGAGCAGTTCTTC.

This clone was seen only once. V is TRBV18 and J is TRBJ2-7, with 8 bases lining up with TRBD1. The CDR3 extends over 14 amino acids. Germline values: CDR1 KGHSH, CDR2 LQKENI. With V trimmed by 5 bases and J by 2 bases, 5 bases remained unmatched. The CDR3 sequence: CASSFDRGPYEQYF. In nucleotides, the CDR3 is TGTGCCAGCTCATTTGACAGGGGTCCCTACGAGCAGTACTTC.

This clone was picked up a small number of times. This sequence joins TRBV30 and TRBJ1-2; TRBD1 aligns across 8 bases. The CDR3 is 12 amino acids. From germline, CDR1 is GTSNPN and CDR2 SVGIG (reference sequence). Trimming removed 7 bases from V and 3 bases from J; junction bases left unmatched: 4. The CDR3 spells CALVDRDYGYTF. The CDR3 bases are TGTGCCTTGGTGGACAGGGACTATGGCTACACCTTC. Looking up the rest from reference TRBV30 and TRBJ1-2 gives the full variable domain: SQTIHQWPATLVQPVGSPLSLECTVEGTSNPNLYWYRQAAGRGLQLLFYSVGIGQISSEVPQNLSASRPQDRQFILSSKKLLLSDSGFYLCALVDRDYGYTFGSGTRLTVV.

The rearrangement links TRBV30 to TRBJ1-2; D is uncertain. There are 11 residues in the CDR3. The germline V and J ends were trimmed by 4 bases and 5 bases, with 8 bases remaining between them. Germline CDR1 GTSNPN, CDR2 SVGIG (reference sequence). The CDR3 reads CAWTRLYGYTF. The CDR3 DNA is TGTGCCTGGACCCGACTGTATGGCTACACCTTC.

CDR3 bases: TGTGCCAGCAGCTTGGGTTCGGCCGCGGGGTCACCCCTCCACTTT. Translation gives CASSLGSAAGSPLHF. The J gene is TRBJ1-6, the V gene TRBV5-6, with unresolved D. CDR3 length: 15 amino acids. Germline loops: CDR1 SGHDT, CDR2 YYEEEE. Trimming shortened V by 0 bases and J by 10 bases, and 14 bases separated the two germline ends.

CDR3 in DNA: TGTGCCAGCAGTTACTCGCCGGGTACCTACGAGCAGTACTTC. It translates to CASSYSPGTYEQYF. V is TRBV6-5 and J is TRBJ2-7, with unresolved D. CDR1 is MNHEY, CDR2 SVGAGI, per germline. This CDR3 region has 14 residues. Trimming took off 0 bases at V and 2 bases at J, with 8 bases between the two ends.

The J gene is TRBJ1-2, the V gene TRBV19; the D gene is possibly TRBD1 (6 bases). CDR1 and CDR2 (germline): LNHDA, SQIVND (reference sequence). The CDR3 totals 16 residues. Deletions cut 5 bases from V and 8 bases from J, with 24 bases between. The CDR3 region is CASSPHAGAHIMGYTF. Here the CDR3 DNA reads TGTGCCAGTAGTCCCCACGCAGGGGCCCACATCATGGGCTACACCTTC.